This T cell receptor beta chain comes out of a study of T cell changes during pregnancy in multiple sclerosis. Produced via immunoSEQ multiplex PCR; TCRdb's table is partial and in-frame only. The sample shows almost 20,000 clones, 80% to 90% of them seen only once. Germline CDR1 LNHDA, CDR2 SQIVND (reference sequence). Trimming left V 3 bases short and J 2 bases short, with 8 bases between. The CDR3 totals 13 residues. The clonotype comes from a female donor in good health, enrolled as a control in a pregnancy study. The starting material was CD8+ T cells from peripheral blood mononuclear cells, obtained in the second trimester of pregnancy. The chain is built from TRBV19 and TRBJ2-7; maybe TRBD2 (5 bases). The CDR3 nucleotides are TGTGCCAGTAGTATCATCGGGGCCTACGAGCAGTACTTC. It codes for CASSIIGAYEQYF.